This T cell receptor beta chain was retrieved from a study of monozygotic twins with inflammatory bowel disease. CDR1 is MGHRA and CDR2 is YSYEKL in the germline V gene. The CDR3 totals 16 residues. TCRdb derives one entry per CDR3 protein from the 5' RACE reads, leaving out DNA. Its table lists tens of thousands of distinct CDR3 sequences. This receptor was obtained from a human donor with ulcerative colitis or Crohn's disease, or a healthy co-twin of an affected twin (not recorded which). Sequencing was performed on blood. The V and J genes are TRBV4-1 and TRBJ2-7; TCRdb's D gene call, TRBD1, goes unchecked for lack of DNA. CDR3 loop: CASSIILGPETYEQYF.